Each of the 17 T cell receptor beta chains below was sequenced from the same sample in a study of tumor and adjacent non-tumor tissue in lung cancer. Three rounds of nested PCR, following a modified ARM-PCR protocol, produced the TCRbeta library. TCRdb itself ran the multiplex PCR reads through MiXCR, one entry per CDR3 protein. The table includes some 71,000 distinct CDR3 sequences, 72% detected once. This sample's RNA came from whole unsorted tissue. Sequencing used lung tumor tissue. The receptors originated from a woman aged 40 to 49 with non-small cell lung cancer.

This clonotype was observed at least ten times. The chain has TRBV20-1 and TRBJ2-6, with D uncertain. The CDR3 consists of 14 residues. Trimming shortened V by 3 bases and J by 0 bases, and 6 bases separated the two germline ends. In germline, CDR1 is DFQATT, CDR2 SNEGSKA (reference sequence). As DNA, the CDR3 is TGCAGTGCTAGCCCATACTCTGGGGCCAACGTCCTGACTTTC. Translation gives CSASPYSGANVLTF.

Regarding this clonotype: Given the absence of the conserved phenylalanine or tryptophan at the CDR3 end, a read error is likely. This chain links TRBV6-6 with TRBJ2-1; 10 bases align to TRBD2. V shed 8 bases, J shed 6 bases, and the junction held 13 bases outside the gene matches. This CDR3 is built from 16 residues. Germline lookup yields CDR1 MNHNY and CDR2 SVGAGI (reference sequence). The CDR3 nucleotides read TGTGCCAGCTATTATGGTTCTAGCGGGGGTTCCAATGAGCAGTTCATC. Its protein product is CASYYGSSGGSNEQFI.

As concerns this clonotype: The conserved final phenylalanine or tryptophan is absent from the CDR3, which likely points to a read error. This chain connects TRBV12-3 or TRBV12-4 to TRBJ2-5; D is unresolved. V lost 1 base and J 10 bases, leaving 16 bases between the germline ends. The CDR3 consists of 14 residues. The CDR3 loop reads CASSLEGVQEVQYL. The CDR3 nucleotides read TGTGCCAGCAGTTTAGAAGGAGTTCAAGAGGTCCAGTACCTC.

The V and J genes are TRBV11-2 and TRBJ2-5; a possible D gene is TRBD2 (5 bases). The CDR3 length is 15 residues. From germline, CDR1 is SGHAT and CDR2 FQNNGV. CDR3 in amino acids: CTSSLATGVGETQYF. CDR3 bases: TGTACGAGCAGCCTAGCCACCGGGGTAGGAGAGACCCAGTACTTC.

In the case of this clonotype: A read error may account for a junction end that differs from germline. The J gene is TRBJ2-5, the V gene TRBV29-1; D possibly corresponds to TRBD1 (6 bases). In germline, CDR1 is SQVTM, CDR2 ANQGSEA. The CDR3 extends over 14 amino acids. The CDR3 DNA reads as TGCAACGTTGAATCAGAACAGGGACCAGAGACCCAGTACTTC. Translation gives CNVESEQGPETQYF.

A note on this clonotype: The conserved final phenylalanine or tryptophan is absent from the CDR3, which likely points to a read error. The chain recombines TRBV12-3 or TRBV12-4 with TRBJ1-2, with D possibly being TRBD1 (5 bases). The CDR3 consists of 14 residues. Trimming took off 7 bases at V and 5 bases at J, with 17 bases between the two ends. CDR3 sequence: CASTTSGLGYGYTI. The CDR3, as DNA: TGTGCCAGCACCACTTCGGGGCTTGGATATGGCTACACCATC.

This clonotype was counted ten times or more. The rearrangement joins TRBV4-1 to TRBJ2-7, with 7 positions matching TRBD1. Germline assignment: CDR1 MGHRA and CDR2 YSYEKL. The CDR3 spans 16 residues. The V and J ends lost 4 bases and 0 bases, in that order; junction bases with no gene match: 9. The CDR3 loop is CASSLAPSGGSYEQYF. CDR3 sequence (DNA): TGCGCCAGCAGCCTCGCCCCTTCAGGGGGCTCCTACGAGCAGTACTTC.

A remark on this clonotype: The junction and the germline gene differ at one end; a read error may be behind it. CDR3 coding DNA: TGCGTCAGCAGCTTGGGGGTTTTGGGACACGGGGCCCCCTACGAGCAGTACTTC. Translated, it gives CVSSLGVLGHGAPYEQYF. This chain uses TRBV5-1 with TRBJ2-7; a weak D match, TRBD1 (6 bases). Germline V gene sequence: CDR1 SGHRS, CDR2 YFSETQ. The CDR3 loop spans 18 amino acids.

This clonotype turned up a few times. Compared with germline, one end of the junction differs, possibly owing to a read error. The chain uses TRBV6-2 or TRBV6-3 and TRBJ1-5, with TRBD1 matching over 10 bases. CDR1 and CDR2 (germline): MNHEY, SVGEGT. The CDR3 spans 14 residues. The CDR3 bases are TGCGTCAGCGAGACAGGGGGCGTCAATCAGCCCCAGCATTTT. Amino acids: CVSETGGVNQPQHF.

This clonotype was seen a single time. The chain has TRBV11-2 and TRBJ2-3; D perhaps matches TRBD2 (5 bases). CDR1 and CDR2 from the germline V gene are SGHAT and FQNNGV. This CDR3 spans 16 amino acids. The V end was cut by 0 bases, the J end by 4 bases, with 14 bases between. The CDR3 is CASSLDGEGNSDTQYF. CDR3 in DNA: TGTGCCAGCAGCTTAGATGGAGAGGGCAACTCAGATACGCAGTATTTT.

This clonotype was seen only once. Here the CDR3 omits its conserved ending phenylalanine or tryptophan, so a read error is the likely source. The CDR3 spells CANSLGSTGPETQYL. The CDR3 nucleotides read TGCGCCAACAGCCTTGGGTCCACAGGACCAGAGACCCAGTACCTC. The rearrangement uses TRBV4-1 and TRBJ2-5, with TRBD1 as a possible D gene (5 bases). Germline V gives CDR1 MGHRA, CDR2 YSYEKL. The CDR3 totals 15 residues.

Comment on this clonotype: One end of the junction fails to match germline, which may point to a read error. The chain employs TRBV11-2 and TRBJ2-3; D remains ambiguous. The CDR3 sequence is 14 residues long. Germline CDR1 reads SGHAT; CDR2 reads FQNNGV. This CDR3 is CTSSPLSAADMQDF. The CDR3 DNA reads TGTACCAGCAGCCCTCTAAGCGCGGCAGATATGCAGGATTTT.

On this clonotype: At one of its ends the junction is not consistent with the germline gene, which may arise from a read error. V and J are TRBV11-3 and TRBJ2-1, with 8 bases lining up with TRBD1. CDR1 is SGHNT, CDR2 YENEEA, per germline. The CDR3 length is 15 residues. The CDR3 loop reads CASSSPGQDRNEEFF. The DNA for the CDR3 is TGTGCCAGCAGCTCCCCGGGACAGGACAGGAATGAGGAGTTCTTC.

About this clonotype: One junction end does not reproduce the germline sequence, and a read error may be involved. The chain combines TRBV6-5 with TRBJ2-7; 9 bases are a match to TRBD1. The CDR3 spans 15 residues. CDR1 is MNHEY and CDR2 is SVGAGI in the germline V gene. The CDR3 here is CASNLSGTGPKEQYF. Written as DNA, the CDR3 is TGTGCCAGCAATCTCTCCGGGACAGGGCCTAAGGAGCAATACTTC.

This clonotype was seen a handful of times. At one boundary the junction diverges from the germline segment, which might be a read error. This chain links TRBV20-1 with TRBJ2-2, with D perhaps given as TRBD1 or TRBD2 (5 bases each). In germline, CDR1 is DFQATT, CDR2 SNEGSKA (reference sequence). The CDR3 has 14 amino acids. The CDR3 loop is CSAPPGHDTGELSF. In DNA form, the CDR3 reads TGCAGTGCTCCGCCGGGGCATGACACCGGGGAGCTGTCTTTT.

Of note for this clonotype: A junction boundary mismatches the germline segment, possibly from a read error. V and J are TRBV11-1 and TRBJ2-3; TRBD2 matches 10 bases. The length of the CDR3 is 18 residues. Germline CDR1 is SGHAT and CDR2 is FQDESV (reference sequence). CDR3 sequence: CTSSSRTSGERNADTQYF. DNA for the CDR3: TGTACCAGCAGCTCCCGGACTAGCGGTGAAAGGAACGCAGATACGCAGTATTTT.

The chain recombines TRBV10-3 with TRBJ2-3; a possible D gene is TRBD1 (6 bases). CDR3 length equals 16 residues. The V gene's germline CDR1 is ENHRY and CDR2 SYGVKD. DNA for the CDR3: TGTACCACTCGCCCCTCCGGGACAAGGTCGACAGATACGCAGTATTTT. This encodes CTTRPSGTRSTDTQYF.